The 7 T cell receptor beta chains in this list originate from one sample, sequenced in a study of cytomegalovirus exposure and HLA in healthy donors. It was with 60 Vbeta and 13 Jbeta primers that the PCR ran. This table comes from immunoSEQ multiplex PCR, and its TCRdb copy is limited to in-frame clones, with some not included. The sample carries 150,000 to 200,000 clones, approximately 80% recorded once. The specimen was PBMCs. The receptors were gathered from a girl aged 5-17 years in good health and CMV-seropositive.

J is TRBJ1-1 and V is TRBV27; maybe TRBD1 (5 bases). V was shortened by 3 bases and J by 0 bases, with 8 bases between the two germline ends. In germline, CDR1 is MNHEY, CDR2 SMNVEV (reference sequence). CDR3 length: 14 residues. CDR3 nucleotide sequence: TGTGCCAGCAGTTTCCCAGGGATGAACACTGAAGCTTTCTTT. This sequence encodes CASSFPGMNTEAFF.

The gene calls are TRBV10-3 and TRBJ1-2; D is uncertain. The V end lost 6 bases, the J end lost 1 base, and 18 bases lay between the germline ends. Germline loops: CDR1 ENHRY, CDR2 SYGVKD. The length of the CDR3 is 16 residues. This chain's CDR3 is CAIREEDVWVNYGYTF. The CDR3, as DNA: TGTGCCATCAGAGAGGAGGATGTCTGGGTTAACTATGGCTACACCTTC.

The rearrangement links TRBV6-5 to TRBJ2-5; D may be TRBD1 (5 bases). Trimming removed 4 bases from V and 6 bases from J, with 12 bases in between. This CDR3 is built from 13 residues. Germline V CDR1 and CDR2: MNHEY, SVGAGI. CDR3 coding DNA: TGTGCCAGCAGTTGGATCCAGGGAAAGACCCAGTACTTC. Translating gives CASSWIQGKTQYF.

V usage is TRBV2 and J usage is TRBJ2-7, with TRBD2 identical over 8 bases. CDR1 SNHLY and CDR2 FYNNEI come from the germline V gene. Trimming took 4 bases from V and 2 from J; bases not matched to a gene: 4. CDR3 size: 14 residues. The CDR3 DNA sequence: TGTGCCAGCAGTGCCCGCGGGGGGACCTACGAGCAGTACTTC. Protein product: CASSARGGTYEQYF.

The gene calls are TRBV15 and TRBJ1-2; D gene unclear. Germline CDR1 is LNHNV and CDR2 is YYDKDF (reference sequence). The CDR3 has 15 amino acids. Trimming took 5 bases from V and 4 from J, leaving 17 bases between them. CDR3 bases: TGTGCCACCAGCGGCACAACAGCCCAGCCCTATGGCTACACCTTC. It yields the protein CATSGTTAQPYGYTF.

The chain has TRBV18 and TRBJ2-1; 10 bases agree with TRBD1. V shed 6 bases, J shed 8 bases, and the junction held 4 bases outside the gene matches. There are 13 residues in the CDR3. Germline CDR1 is KGHSH and CDR2 is LQKENI. In DNA, the CDR3 is TGTGCCAGCTCGGGCGGACAGGGGGATGAGCAGTTCTTC. Residues: CASSGGQGDEQFF.

The rearrangement joins TRBV9 to TRBJ2-1; 13 bases map to TRBD2. Trimming at V came to 2 bases and at J to 9 bases, leaving 5 bases not matched to a gene. Germline loops: CDR1 SGDLS, CDR2 YYNGEE. The CDR3 extends over 15 amino acids. The CDR3 sequence: CASSVGLAGATEQFF. CDR3 bases: TGTGCCAGCAGCGTTGGACTAGCGGGAGCTACTGAGCAGTTCTTC.